The following is a T cell receptor (beta chain) sequence with its context. In the original workflow: Reference gene primer amplification gave nucleated cell count estimates. Clones were read by immunoSEQ multiplex PCR, and TCRdb kept only the in-frame ones, dropping some. V and J calls and clone size are those listed in that table; D and trimming were worked out from the DNA. The sample includes about 100,000 clones, 85% to 90% of them seen just once. This sample was taken from a study of blood T cell repertoires in COVID-19. Study at large: Whether acute or convalescent, the COVID-19 samples came from the United States, Italy and Spain. T cells, B-cell-depleted T cells, or PBMCs provided the cDNA or gDNA that served as material.

The TCR comes from a human donor in a cohort sampled during active COVID-19. The specimen was peripheral blood.

In nucleotides, the CDR3 is TGTGCCAGCAGCGTAACGGCGGGAGCGTTGGGCACCGGGGAGCTGTTTTTT. Translated: CASSVTAGALGTGELFF. This chain uses TRBV9 with TRBJ2-2, with TRBD2 matching 7 bases. J lost 4 bases, V lost 1 base, and 10 bases had no gene match. The CDR3 runs to 17 residues. CDR1 SGDLS and CDR2 YYNGEE come from the germline V gene.